Below, 23 T cell receptor beta chains from the same sample are listed, as sequenced in a study of blood T cell repertoires in COVID-19. The method was immunoSEQ multiplex PCR; TCRdb's version includes in-frame clones alone and lacks a portion of them. The sample consists of about 230,000 clones, about 87% of them appearing once. Sequencing was carried out using PBMCs or T cells enriched from blood (not recorded which). The source is a woman in her forties with acute COVID-19.

V is TRBV19 and J is TRBJ1-4; D ambiguous. The CDR3 spans 16 residues. Trimming stripped 5 bases from V and 2 bases from J, with 15 bases between. The V gene's germline CDR1 is LNHDA and CDR2 SQIVND (reference sequence). In DNA form, the CDR3 reads TGTGCCAGTAGTCGGGAGGAGAGAGGGACTAATGAAAAACTGTTTTTT. Amino acids: CASSREERGTNEKLFF. Full variable domain (remainder filled in from reference TRBV19 and TRBJ1-4): DGGITQSPKYLFRKEGQNVTLSCEQNLNHDAMYWYRQDPGQGLRLIYYSQIVNDFQKGDIAEGYSVSREKKESFPLTVTSAQKNPTAFYLCASSREERGTNEKLFFGSGTQLSVL.

This chain joins TRBV6-5 and TRBJ1-1; TRBD1 might be the D (5 bases). The germline V gene encodes CDR1 MNHEY and CDR2 SVGAGI. V was trimmed by 3 bases and J by 3 bases, leaving 8 bases between them. The length of the CDR3 is 13 residues. CDR3 DNA sequence: TGTGCCAGCAGTTATCTAGGGGACACTGAAGCTTTCTTT. Residues: CASSYLGDTEAFF.

Concerning this clone: One junction end does not reproduce the germline sequence, and a read error may be involved. The genes are TRBV7-7 and TRBJ2-5, with TRBD1 as a possible D gene (6 bases). Per the germline V gene, CDR1 is SSHAT and CDR2 is FNYEAQ (reference sequence). The CDR3 spans 14 residues. The DNA of the CDR3 is TGTGCTAGCAGCTTACAGGGTAGAGGAGAGACCCAGTACTTC. It codes for CASSLQGRGETQYF.

This chain links TRBV15 with TRBJ1-1, with D perhaps matching TRBD1 (5 bases). This CDR3 spans 14 amino acids. V lost 4 bases, J lost 3 bases, and 12 bases lay in between. Germline CDR1 and CDR2: LNHNV and YYDKDF (reference sequence). The CDR3 DNA reads TGTGCCACCAGCAAAACTTTAGGGGACACTGAAGCTTTCTTT. As protein: CATSKTLGDTEAFF.

The chain is built from TRBV5-4 and TRBJ2-3; no clear D. The CDR3 spans 10 residues. The germline V gene encodes CDR1 SGHNT and CDR2 YYREEE (reference sequence). V was pared by 4 bases and J by 6 bases, with 3 bases between. CDR3 nucleotides: TGTGCCAGCAGCCGGGATACGCAGTATTTT. The encoded protein is CASSRDTQYF. Filled out from reference TRBV5-4 and TRBJ2-3, the complete variable domain reads ETGVTQSPTHLIKTRGQQVTLRCSSQSGHNTVSWYQQALGQGPQFIFQYYREEENGRGNFPPRFSGLQFPNYSSELNVNALELDDSALYLCASSRDTQYFGPGTRLTVL.

Worth noting for this clone: Other nucleotide sequences in the sample specify the same CDR3. The V and J genes are TRBV4-3 and TRBJ1-4; 9 nucleotides line up with TRBD1. This CDR3 comprises 16 residues. The V gene's germline CDR1 is LGHNA and CDR2 YSLEER. J was trimmed by 5 bases and V by 1 base; bases with no gene match: 5. CDR3 sequence: CASSQGLGQGNEKLFF. In DNA, the CDR3 is TGCGCCAGCAGCCAAGGACTGGGACAGGGAAATGAAAAACTGTTTTTT.

This clone was seen a handful of times. The chain is built from TRBV3-1 (or the pseudogene TRBV3-2) and TRBJ1-1, with D possibly TRBD1 on 6 matching bases. CDR1 is LGHDT, CDR2 YNNKEL, per germline (reference sequence). This CDR3 spans 12 amino acids. V was cut by 6 bases and J by 9 bases, with 14 bases left in between. CDR3 in amino acids: CASSSQDRKAFF. CDR3 DNA: TGTGCCAGCAGTTCTCAAGACAGGAAAGCTTTCTTT.

V and J are TRBV6-5 and TRBJ2-2, with D perhaps matching TRBD1 (6 bases). Germline V lookup: CDR1 MNHEY, CDR2 SVGAGI. The CDR3 sequence is 13 residues long. V lost 4 bases and J lost 5, with 8 bases in between. This CDR3 is CASSSQGTGELFF. DNA of the CDR3: TGTGCCAGCAGTTCACAGGGAACCGGGGAGCTGTTTTTT.

This CDR3 reads CATLQTNTEAFF. The CDR3 DNA follows: TGCGCCACCCTACAGACGAACACTGAAGCTTTCTTT. The rearrangement uses TRBV10-1 and TRBJ1-1; D remains unclear. V was pared by 10 bases and J by 1 base, with 10 bases between. The CDR3 loop spans 12 amino acids. Germline V gives CDR1 WNHNN, CDR2 SYGVQD (reference sequence).

The chain is built from TRBV5-6 and TRBJ2-1; TRBD1 matches 7 bases. CDR3 size: 15 residues. Trimming at V came to 2 bases and at J to 3 bases, leaving 5 bases not matched to a gene. Germline V gene lookup returns CDR1 SGHDT and CDR2 YYEEEE. The CDR3 region is CASSFPGTDYNEQFF. The CDR3 DNA reads as TGTGCCAGCAGCTTCCCCGGGACAGACTACAATGAGCAGTTCTTC.

This sequence joins TRBV6-6 and TRBJ1-1; D is ambiguous. Trimming stripped 4 bases from V and 3 bases from J, with 3 bases between. Germline-derived CDR1 and CDR2 are MNHNY and SVGAGI (reference sequence). The CDR3 consists of 11 residues. CDR3 DNA: TGTGCCAGCAGTTCTTACACTGAAGCTTTCTTT. The encoded protein is CASSSYTEAFF.

The chain links TRBV11-2 to TRBJ2-1, with 8 bases aligning to TRBD2. The CDR3 is 15 residues long. Germline loops: CDR1 SGHAT, CDR2 FQNNGV. The V segment lost 2 bases and the J segment 7 bases; nucleotides outside the gene matches: 7. This chain's CDR3 is CASSLNGRALNEQFF. CDR3 in DNA: TGTGCCAGCAGCTTAAACGGGAGGGCTTTAAATGAGCAGTTCTTC.

This clone was counted once. The chain employs TRBV6-5 and TRBJ1-2, with TRBD1 matching over 8 bases. V lost 6 bases, J lost 7 bases, and 10 bases stayed unmatched. This CDR3 has 14 residues. Germline CDR1 reads MNHEY; CDR2 reads SVGAGI. DNA for the CDR3: TGTGCCAGCAGACCCCCGACAGGGGAATCTGGCTACACCTTC. Translation gives CASRPPTGESGYTF.

This clone was observed a single time. The J gene is TRBJ1-6, the V gene TRBV25-1; a weak D match, TRBD1 (5 bases). The germline V gene has CDR1 MGHDK and CDR2 SYGVNS. The CDR3 has 15 amino acids. Trimming pared 7 bases from V and 4 bases from J, leaving 14 bases between. The CDR3 bases are TGTGCCAGCACCCCCGGACGGGGGTATAATTCACCCCTCCACTTT. Its translation is CASTPGRGYNSPLHF.

In the case of this clone: A junction end diverges from the germline sequence, so it may reflect a read error. V gene TRBV7-7 combines with J gene TRBJ2-5; 14 bases align to TRBD2. Per the germline V gene, CDR1 is SSHAT and CDR2 is FNYEAQ (reference sequence). This CDR3 is built from 17 residues. CDR3 bases: TGTGCTAGCAGCTTAGCGAGACTAGCGGGAGGGCCGGGGACCCAGTACTTC. Translation gives CASSLARLAGGPGTQYF. The full variable domain, in which reference TRBV7-7 and TRBJ2-5 provide the parts outside the CDR3, is GAGVSQSPRYKVTKRGQDVTLRCDPISSHATLYWYQQALGQGPEFLTYFNYEAQPDKSGLPSDRFSAERPEGSISTLTIQRTEQRDSAMYRCASSLARLAGGPGTQYFGPGTRLLVL.

V usage is TRBV21-1 and J usage is TRBJ1-1; the table names TRBD1, a call not compared with the DNA. TRBV21-1 is a documented pseudogene. The CDR3 consists of 14 residues. This CDR3 reads CAGLGGQANTEAFF. CDR3 coding DNA: TGTGCCGGCCTCGGGGGACAGGCTAACACTGAAGCTTTCTTT.

The chain recombines TRBV28 with TRBJ1-2, with a weak D call TRBD1 (6 bases). The germline gives CDR1 MDHEN, CDR2 SYDVKM. The CDR3 extends over 13 amino acids. V was clipped by 2 bases and J by 7 bases, with 11 bases between them. This CDR3 is CASSLVRGAGYTF. The CDR3 nucleotides are TGTGCCAGCAGTTTAGTCAGGGGTGCTGGCTACACCTTC.

The rearrangement joins TRBV7-2 to TRBJ2-7; 7 bases fit TRBD2. V lost 5 bases to trimming and J lost 4 bases; unmatched junction nucleotides: 11. This CDR3 has 15 residues. Germline CDR1 reads SGHTA; CDR2 reads FQGNSA. In nucleotides, the CDR3 is TGTGCCAGCAGCCCTTTGAGCGGGACTATGTACGAGCAGTACTTC. Translation gives CASSPLSGTMYEQYF.

This clone was recorded a few times. The rearrangement joins TRBV29-1 to TRBJ2-3; TRBD2 aligns across 12 bases. The CDR3 runs 15 residues. Germline CDR1 is SQVTM and CDR2 is ANQGSEA. The junction had 11 bases not matched to a gene; V was cut back by 4 bases and J by 9 bases. In DNA, the CDR3 is TGCAGCGTTGCATCTAGCGGGGGGGGAAGGGGCACGCAGTATTTT. The encoded protein is CSVASSGGGRGTQYF.

V gene TRBV6-5 combines with J gene TRBJ1-1; TRBD1 matches 11 bases. The CDR3 covers 13 residues. The V and J ends lost 11 bases and 4 bases, in that order; junction bases with no gene match: 6. Germline CDR1 and CDR2: MNHEY and SVGAGI. The CDR3 spells CAGSGQGVTEAFF. CDR3 nucleotides: TGTGCCGGATCGGGACAGGGGGTCACTGAAGCTTTCTTT.

This sequence joins TRBV7-9 and TRBJ2-1; possibly TRBD1 for D (6 bases). Germline values: CDR1 SEHNR, CDR2 FQNEAQ (reference sequence). V gave up 5 bases and J gave up 3 bases, with 14 bases separating them. The CDR3 contains 15 residues. Here the CDR3 DNA reads TGTGCCAGCAGCAAAGACAGGCAGGTCTACAATGAGCAGTTCTTC. As protein: CASSKDRQVYNEQFF.

This clone came up once. The rearrangement joins TRBV6-2 or TRBV6-3 to TRBJ2-5; D unclear. The V gene's germline CDR1 is MNHEY and CDR2 SVGEGT. Trimming stripped 4 bases from V and 0 bases from J, with 12 bases between. This CDR3 region has 15 residues. As DNA, the CDR3 is TGTGCCAGCAGTTTAAGAGTGCCGTACCAAGAGACCCAGTACTTC. Amino acid sequence: CASSLRVPYQETQYF.

This chain links TRBV15 with TRBJ2-5; D is perhaps TRBD2 (5 bases). The CDR3 totals 13 residues. Germline V gene sequence: CDR1 LNHNV, CDR2 YYDKDF (reference sequence). Trimming stripped 4 bases from V and 4 bases from J, with 10 bases between. The CDR3 DNA sequence: TGTGCCACCAGCATGGACTTTGTAGAGACCCAGTACTTC. Amino acids: CATSMDFVETQYF.